This TCR beta chain came from a study of cytomegalovirus exposure and HLA in healthy donors. Study context: Genotyping of more than 300 donors showed that over 80% belonged to the Caucasian-associated ancestry cluster.

The PCR ran on 60 Vbeta and 13 Jbeta primers. Original analysis: A follow-up analysis tallied around 76 million unique TCR beta chains, about 11 million shared. Measured with immunoSEQ multiplex PCR; TCRdb has only the in-frame clones, and not every one. Clonal size and the V and J genes are those of that table, whereas D and trimming came from the DNA. The data show 150,000 to 200,000 clones, over 60% seen once. What was sequenced was PBMCs. The TCR originated in a man between 40 and 49 years old in good health and CMV-seronegative.

The chain's CDR3 is CASSFERPSYEQYF. CDR3 coding DNA: TGTGCCAGCAGCTTCGAGCGGCCTTCCTACGAGCAGTACTTC. The chain links TRBV7-2 to TRBJ2-7; tentative D call: TRBD2 (5 bases). V was shortened by 3 bases and J by 1 base, with 10 bases between the two germline ends. The CDR3 has 14 residues. CDR1 is SGHTA and CDR2 is FQGNSA in the germline V gene.